The 15 T cell receptor beta chains listed next were all sequenced from one sample in a study of blood T cell repertoires in COVID-19. Only in-frame clones appear in the TCRdb table, and some are missing; sequencing was by immunoSEQ multiplex PCR. Here the sample spans 130,000 to 150,000 clones, roughly four fifths being singletons. Input material: peripheral blood. Receptors were obtained from a human donor with acute or convalescent COVID-19. The donor label of this sample is uncertain.

The chain links TRBV7-3 to TRBJ2-2, with 7 nucleotides matching TRBD2. J gave up 3 bases and V 0 bases, and 4 bases lay outside the gene matches. The V gene's germline CDR1 is SGHTA and CDR2 FQGTGA. The CDR3 has 16 residues. Written as DNA, the CDR3 is TGTGCCAGCAGCTTAACGGGAGGGGCGTACACCGGGGAGCTGTTTTTT. As protein: CASSLTGGAYTGELFF.

The CDR3 reads CAIGRTNEKLFF. CDR3 in DNA: TGTGCCATCGGCAGAACTAATGAAAAACTGTTTTTT. V gene TRBV10-3 combines with J gene TRBJ1-4; D unresolved. CDR1 is ENHRY and CDR2 is SYGVKD in the germline V gene. Trimming stripped 8 bases from V and 1 base from J, with 5 bases between. CDR3 length equals 12 residues.

V is TRBV2 and J is TRBJ1-4; TRBD1 matches at 11 bases. V dropped 7 bases and J dropped 3; count of bases not matched to a gene: 4. Per germline, CDR1 SNHLY and CDR2 FYNNEI. CDR3 length: 15 residues. CDR3 nucleotides: TGTGCCAGCACGGACAGGGGGCTGTCTAATGAAAAACTGTTTTTT. Encoded protein: CASTDRGLSNEKLFF.

The rearrangement uses TRBV7-2 and TRBJ1-2; no definite D call. The CDR3 is 13 residues long. Germline assignment: CDR1 SGHTA and CDR2 FQGNSA. V was shortened by 5 bases and J by 1 base, with 8 bases between the two germline ends. CDR3 nucleotide sequence: TGTGCCAGCAGCCCCACGGGTAACTATGGCTACACCTTC. It encodes CASSPTGNYGYTF.

This chain uses TRBV20-1 with TRBJ2-6; tentatively, D is TRBD2 (6 bases). V lost 3 bases to trimming and J lost 1 base, with 10 bases between them. The CDR3 covers 15 residues. Per germline, CDR1 DFQATT and CDR2 SNEGSKA (reference sequence). CDR3 nucleotide sequence: TGCAGTGCTAGTGATGGGGGGTCTGGGGCCAACGTCCTGACTTTC. This encodes CSASDGGSGANVLTF.

V and J are TRBV6-1 and TRBJ1-5, with 7 bases fitting TRBD1. The V gene end was trimmed by 2 bases and the J gene end by 1 base; junction bases not matched to a gene: 2. Germline V gene data show CDR1 as MNHNS and CDR2 as SASEGT. This CDR3 is built from 15 residues. CDR3 in DNA: TGTGCCAGCAGTGAATGGGGACAGAGCAATCAGCCCCAGCATTTT. Amino acids: CASSEWGQSNQPQHF.

The V and J genes are TRBV6-1 and TRBJ2-2; TRBD1 is a possible D gene (6 bases). Germline V gene data show CDR1 as MNHNS and CDR2 as SASEGT. The V end was cut by 3 bases, the J end by 1 base, with 12 bases between. This CDR3 is 16 amino acids long. CDR3 in amino acids: CASSDVQGRNTGELFF. CDR3 coding DNA: TGTGCCAGCAGTGACGTACAGGGACGGAACACCGGGGAGCTGTTTTTT.

This chain joins TRBV6-5 and TRBJ1-1, with D unresolved. In germline, CDR1 is MNHEY, CDR2 SVGAGI. Trimming shortened V by 6 bases and J by 1 base, and 3 bases separated the two germline ends. The CDR3 is 11 amino acids. CDR3 region: CASSWNTEAFF. The CDR3 DNA sequence: TGTGCCAGCAGCTGGAACACTGAAGCTTTCTTT.

This clone turned up a few times. This rearrangement joins TRBV18 to TRBJ1-2; D unclear. Trimming shortened V by 3 bases and J by 5 bases, and 13 bases separated the two germline ends. The CDR3 runs to 14 residues. Germline values: CDR1 KGHSH, CDR2 LQKENI. The chain's CDR3 is CASSPVPSGYGYTF. The CDR3 region has the DNA TGTGCCAGCTCACCTGTCCCCTCGGGGTATGGCTACACCTTC. The variable domain in full, with the rest retrieved from reference TRBV18 and TRBJ1-2, is NAGVMQNPRHLVRRRGQEARLRCSPMKGHSHVYWYRQLPEEGLKFMVYLQKENIIDESGMPKERFSAEFPKEGPSILRIQQVVRGDSAAYFCASSPVPSGYGYTFGSGTRLTVV.

This rearrangement joins TRBV25-1 to TRBJ1-6, with D perhaps matching TRBD1 (6 bases). Deletions cut 6 bases from V and 8 bases from J, with 17 bases between. The germline CDR1 and CDR2 sequences are MGHDK and SYGVNS. The CDR3 is 15 amino acids. The CDR3 DNA reads TGTGCCAGCAGCCACCAGGGGTATGGGTATTCACCCCTCCACTTT. This codes for CASSHQGYGYSPLHF.

The V gene is TRBV5-1, the J gene TRBJ2-3; weak D call: TRBD2 (6 bases). The CDR3 covers 15 residues. Between the trimmed V and J ends, which lost 4 bases and 0 bases, there was a span of 12 bases. Germline assignment: CDR1 SGHRS and CDR2 YFSETQ. CDR3 sequence (DNA): TGCGCCAGCAGCCCGGGACTCCAGAGCACAGATACGCAGTATTTT. This codes for CASSPGLQSTDTQYF.

Details on this clone: At one end the junction does not follow the germline gene, possibly because of a read error. This chain connects TRBV7-9 to TRBJ2-3, with 10 bases identical to TRBD2. This CDR3 has 15 residues. Per germline, CDR1 SEHNR and CDR2 FQNEAQ (reference sequence). The CDR3 DNA reads as TGTGCCAGCAGCCTAGCGGGGGCCGGTACAGATACGCAGTATTTT. Translating gives CASSLAGAGTDTQYF.

This chain links TRBV29-1 with TRBJ1-4, with a weak D call TRBD1 (5 bases). Between the trimmed V and J ends, which lost 5 bases and 8 bases, there was a span of 9 bases. The length of the CDR3 is 11 residues. Per germline, CDR1 SQVTM and CDR2 ANQGSEA. The CDR3 DNA reads as TGCAGCGTTTGGGGGGGGGAAAAACTGTTTTTT. This encodes CSVWGGEKLFF.

With regard to this clone: One end of the junction does not line up with germline, which may come from a read error. The chain is built from TRBV5-6 and TRBJ1-2; D not certain. CDR3 length: 14 residues. The germline V gene encodes CDR1 SGHDT and CDR2 YYEEEE. The CDR3: CASSLDGGGYGYTF. The DNA of the CDR3 is TGTGCCAGCAGTTTGGACGGCGGAGGGTATGGCTACACCTTC.

This clone has at least ten counts. This rearrangement joins TRBV11-2 to TRBJ2-7; D is unclear. Trimming removed 0 bases from V and 6 bases from J, with 9 bases in between. Germline V gene sequence: CDR1 SGHAT, CDR2 FQNNGV. The CDR3 covers 13 residues. This CDR3 is CASSLESAAEQYF. Here the CDR3 DNA reads TGTGCCAGCAGCTTAGAGTCGGCGGCCGAGCAGTACTTC.